This T cell receptor beta chain was obtained from a study of blood T cell repertoires in COVID-19. J gave up 4 bases and V 3 bases, and 13 bases lay outside the gene matches. The CDR3 runs to 17 residues. CDR1 and CDR2 (germline): SGHKS, YYEKEE (reference sequence). Authors' analysis steps: Nucleated cell counts were estimated from reference gene primer amplification. TCRdb keeps only in-frame clones here, not all; method: immunoSEQ multiplex PCR. For V, J and clone size, that table is used; D and trimming come from the DNA. The repertoire has approximately 400,000 clones, 75% to 90% of them found once; the top ten carry approximately 5%.

The origin of this receptor is a woman aged 45-59 years who had recovered from COVID-19. The rearrangement links TRBV5-5 to TRBJ1-2, with 9 bases fitting TRBD1. Sequences were obtained from PBMCs or T cells enriched from blood (not recorded which). The CDR3 DNA follows: TGTGCCAGCAGCTCAACCCCTAGGACAGGGGACCTCTATGGCTACACCTTC. Protein: CASSSTPRTGDLYGYTF.